This is a list of T cell receptor beta chains from one sample in a study of T cell repertoires in aging, cancer and after chemotherapy. MiXCR was run by TCRdb on the multiplex PCR reads, yielding one entry per CDR3 protein. The sample yields over 9,000 distinct CDR3 sequences, more than 20% seen once. Sequencing used blood. Receptor source: a human donor in good health. CDR3s include the opening cysteine and the closing phenylalanine or tryptophan. A D gene is named only where the DNA matches it firmly. Size tells how often a clone was seen (once, few, many) or the class of an expanded clone, and some rows leave it out.

v_gene,d_gene,j_gene,abundance,CDR3nt,CDR3aa
TRBV30,TRBD2,TRBJ2-7,medium-sized,TGTGCCTGGAGCCGGACTAGCGGGTACGAGCAGTACTTC,CAWSRTSGYEQYF
TRBV6-6,TRBD1,TRBJ2-5,-,TGTGCCAGCAGACCTAAACGGGACAGGGTCCAAGAGACCCAGTACTTC,CASRPKRDRVQETQYF
TRBV12-3/TRBV12-4,TRBD1,TRBJ2-3,-,TGTGCCAGCAGTTTACTGGACAGGTGGTATACGCAGTATTTT,CASSLLDRWYTQYF
TRBV6-4,TRBD2,TRBJ2-5,-,TGTTCTTTCTACGGGGGGCAAGAGACCCAGTACTTC,CSFYGGQETQYF
TRBV10-3,TRBD1,TRBJ2-7,medium-sized,TGTGCCATCAGTGCGTACGAGGGACAGGGCTACGTGCAGTACTTC,CAISAYEGQGYVQYF
TRBV9,-,TRBJ2-1,-,TGTGCCAGCAGCGTAGGGTCAGGCAATGAGCAGTTCTTC,CASSVGSGNEQFF
TRBV18,-,TRBJ2-5,-,TGTGCCAGCTCACCGGCAGGGCGACAAGAGACCCAGTACTTC,CASSPAGRQETQYF
TRBV20-1,TRBD2,TRBJ2-3,few,TGCAGTGCTAGTACCTCTAGCGGGGCTACAGATACGCAGTATTTT,CSASTSSGATDTQYF
TRBV6-1,TRBD2,TRBJ2-3,-,TGTGCCAGCAGTGGACTAGCGGGGGCAGATACGCAGTATTTT,CASSGLAGADTQYF
TRBV5-1,-,TRBJ2-3,-,TGCGCCAGCAGACGGGACGAGCCTAGCAGCGGCACGCAGTATTTT,CASRRDEPSSGTQYF
TRBV7-9,TRBD1,TRBJ1-2,once,TGTGCCAGCAGCCGTGACAGGGGGCGCGGGTTCTCGGAGGGCTACACCTTC,CASSRDRGRGFSEGYTF
TRBV6-5,TRBD1,TRBJ2-3,-,TGTGCCAGCAGTCAGGGGACAGGGGGCAAAGATACGCAGTATTTT,CASSQGTGGKDTQYF
TRBV20-1,-,TRBJ2-1,-,TGCAGTGCACCGACAGACTCCAATGAGCAGTTCTTC,CSAPTDSNEQFF
TRBV10-3,TRBD2,TRBJ2-7,-,TGTGCCATCAAGGGCCGGCTAGCGGAGTACGAGCAGTACTTC,CAIKGRLAEYEQYF
TRBV6-5,-,TRBJ1-1,medium-sized,TGTGCCAGCAGTCCTGCCCCGGGGCACACTGAAGCTTTCTTT,CASSPAPGHTEAFF
TRBV30,TRBD1,TRBJ1-1,medium-sized,TGTGCCTGGAGTGTACGGAACCGGGACAGAGAAGCTTTCTTT,CAWSVRNRDREAFF
TRBV10-3,-,TRBJ2-2,few,TGTGCCATCGGTGGGGGAAACACCGGGGAGCTGTTTTTT,CAIGGGNTGELFF
TRBV5-6,-,TRBJ2-1,medium-sized,TGTGCCAGCAGCTCCCGAGGGCCGTACAATGAGCAGTTCTTC,CASSSRGPYNEQFF
TRBV19,-,TRBJ1-5,medium-sized,TGTGCCAGTATGGTGTTGGCAGGGTTCAGCAATCAGCCCCAGCATTTT,CASMVLAGFSNQPQHF
TRBV20-1,-,TRBJ1-2,few,TGCAGGGCGCAGAGCAATTATGGCTACACCTTC,CRAQSNYGYTF
TRBV6-5,TRBD1,TRBJ1-5,few,TGTGCCAGCAGTTATACGACAGGGAGCAATCAGCCCCAGCATTTT,CASSYTTGSNQPQHF
TRBV29-1,-,TRBJ2-1,-,TGCAGCGTTGGACAGAGCCTAAACAATGAGCAGTTCTTC,CSVGQSLNNEQFF
TRBV6-1,TRBD1,TRBJ2-1,medium-sized,TGTGCCAGCAGACGGACAGGGGACAATGAGCAGTTCTTC,CASRRTGDNEQFF
TRBV19,-,TRBJ1-1,medium-sized,TGTGCCAGTACAAGAAGAAACACTGAAGCTTTCTTT,CASTRRNTEAFF
TRBV6-1,TRBD1,TRBJ1-2,-,TGTGCCAGCAGTGCATCCGGACAGGGGGCTATCTATGGCTACACCTTC,CASSASGQGAIYGYTF
TRBV6-6,TRBD2,TRBJ2-1,medium-sized,TGTGCCAGCAGTTATCGGGGGGATGAGCAGTTCTTC,CASSYRGDEQFF
TRBV5-6,TRBD1,TRBJ1-1,-,TGTGCCAGCAGCTTGGTGACAGGGTTCACTGAAGCTTTCTTT,CASSLVTGFTEAFF
TRBV30,-,TRBJ1-2,medium-sized,TGTGCCTGGAATAGGGAGTATGGCTACACCTTC,CAWNREYGYTF
TRBV20-1,TRBD1,TRBJ1-5,-,TGCAGTGCTAGGATGGGGACAGGGGAAGGCAAAGGCAATCAGCCCCAGCATTTT,CSARMGTGEGKGNQPQHF
TRBV7-8,-,TRBJ2-5,-,TGTGCCAGCAGCTTAGGTCTTACCCCACGGGAGACCCAGTACTTC,CASSLGLTPRETQYF
TRBV5-6,-,TRBJ2-3,few,TGTGCCAGCAGCCGTTTCAGGGATTACACAGATACGCAGTATTTT,CASSRFRDYTDTQYF
TRBV6-4,TRBD1,TRBJ1-6,medium-sized,TGTGCCAGCAGTGACTCTGGACAGGGAAATTCACCCCTCCACTTT,CASSDSGQGNSPLHF
TRBV6-1,-,TRBJ2-7,medium-sized,TGTGCCAGCAGTGAGGCCTACGAGCAGTACTTC,CASSEAYEQYF
TRBV7-3,TRBD2,TRBJ2-1,medium-sized,TGTGCCAGCAGCTTAGTTCTAGCGGGGGTGAATGAGCAGTTCTTC,CASSLVLAGVNEQFF
TRBV20-1,TRBD2,TRBJ2-5,few,TGCAGTGCTAGAGATTTATATGCGCAGCGGGGGAGGGAGACCCAGTACTTC,CSARDLYAQRGRETQYF
TRBV20-1,TRBD2,TRBJ2-1,-,TGCAGTGCCATAGCGGGGCACAATGAGCAGTTCTTC,CSAIAGHNEQFF
TRBV10-3,-,TRBJ2-5,-,TGTGCCATCAGTGAGGCGGGGGAGACCCAGTACTTC,CAISEAGETQYF
TRBV4-1,-,TRBJ1-2,few,TGCGCCAGCAGCCATCGAACAGGGAAAAGGGGACTTGGCTACACCTTC,CASSHRTGKRGLGYTF
TRBV6-1,-,TRBJ2-6,-,TGTGCCAGCAGAGCCGAAGACTCTGGGGCCAACGTCCTGACTTTC,CASRAEDSGANVLTF
TRBV12-3/TRBV12-4,-,TRBJ1-1,few,TGTGCCAGCAGTTTCTACGGGAGGGGTCAGGCGAACACTGAAGCTTTCTTT,CASSFYGRGQANTEAFF
TRBV20-1,TRBD1,TRBJ2-2,few,TGCAGTGCCGCCAGGGACAGGAACACCGGGGAGCTGTTTTTT,CSAARDRNTGELFF
TRBV18,-,TRBJ1-2,-,TGTGCCAGCTCACCAACTGGGACGGGACGAAACTATGGCTACACCTTC,CASSPTGTGRNYGYTF
TRBV30,-,TRBJ1-3,-,TGTGCCTGGAGTCTCCTTTGGGGATCTGGAAACACCATATATTTT,CAWSLLWGSGNTIYF
TRBV19,-,TRBJ1-4,medium-sized,TGTGCCAGTAGCCTATACAGGGCAGCGGAGGAAAAACTGTTTTTT,CASSLYRAAEEKLFF
TRBV10-3,-,TRBJ1-1,-,TGTGCCATCAGTGAACGGGAGAACACTGAAGCTTTCTTT,CAISERENTEAFF
TRBV7-2,-,TRBJ2-3,medium-sized,TGTGCCAGCAGCTTAAATTGGGATACGCAGTATTTT,CASSLNWDTQYF
TRBV9,TRBD1,TRBJ2-1,-,TGTGCCAGCAGCGGAGGGGACAGGGGGTTATACAATGAGCAGTTCTTC,CASSGGDRGLYNEQFF
TRBV7-9,-,TRBJ2-1,-,TGTGCCAGCAGCCCCGGCCAGGGCCTCTCCTACAATGAGCAGTTCTTC,CASSPGQGLSYNEQFF